This T cell receptor (beta chain) derives from a study of T-cell memory formation after mild COVID-19. Overall study findings and caveats: CD4+ contracting clones lay mainly in CM and EM, CD8+ ones in EMRA.

This clonotype was counted many times. The antigen is not known. V lost 0 bases and J lost 1, with 8 bases in between. Per germline, CDR1 SGHKS and CDR2 YYEKEE (reference sequence). CDR3 size: 15 residues. TCRdb reprocessed the 5' RACE reads with MiXCR, giving one entry per CDR3 protein. The profile covers about 470,000 distinct CDR3 sequences, with about 23% appearing a single time and around 12% taken by the ten largest. The V gene is TRBV5-5, the J gene TRBJ2-1; D remains unclear. This clonotype originated in an adult woman who had mild COVID-19 (a few samples of this study predate the infection). Cell type and time point are not known. Sequencing was carried out using PBMCs or a T cell subset sorted from them (not recorded which). The CDR3 is CASSLEGLSYNEQFF. As DNA, the CDR3 is TGTGCCAGCAGCTTGGAAGGGTTGTCCTACAATGAGCAGTTCTTC.